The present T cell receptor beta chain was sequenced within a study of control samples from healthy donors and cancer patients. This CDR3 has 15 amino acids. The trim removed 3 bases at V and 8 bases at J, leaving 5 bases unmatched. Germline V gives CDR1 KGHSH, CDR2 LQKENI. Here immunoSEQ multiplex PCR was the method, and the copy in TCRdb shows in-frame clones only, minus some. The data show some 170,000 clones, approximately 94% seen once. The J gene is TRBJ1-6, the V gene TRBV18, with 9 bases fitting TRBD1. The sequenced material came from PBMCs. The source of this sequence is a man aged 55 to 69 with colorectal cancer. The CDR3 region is CASSPTGGTYSPLHF. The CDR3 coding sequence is TGTGCCAGCTCACCTACAGGGGGCACCTATTCACCCCTCCACTTT.